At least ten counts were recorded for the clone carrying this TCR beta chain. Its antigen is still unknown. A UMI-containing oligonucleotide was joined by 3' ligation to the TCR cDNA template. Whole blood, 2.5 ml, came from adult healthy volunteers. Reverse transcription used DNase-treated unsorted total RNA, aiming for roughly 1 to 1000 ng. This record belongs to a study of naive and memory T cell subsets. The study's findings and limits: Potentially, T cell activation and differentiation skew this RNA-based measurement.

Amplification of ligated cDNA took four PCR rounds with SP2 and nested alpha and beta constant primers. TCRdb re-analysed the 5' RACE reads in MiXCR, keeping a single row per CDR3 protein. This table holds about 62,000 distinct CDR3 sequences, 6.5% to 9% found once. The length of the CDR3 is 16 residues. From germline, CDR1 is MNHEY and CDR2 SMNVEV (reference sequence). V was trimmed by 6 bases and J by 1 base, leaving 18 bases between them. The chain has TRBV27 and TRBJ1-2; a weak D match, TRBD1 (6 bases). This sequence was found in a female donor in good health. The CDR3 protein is CASRGGGRTDNYGYTF. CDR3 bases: TGTGCCAGCAGGGGGGGGGGTAGGACAGATAACTATGGCTACACCTTC.